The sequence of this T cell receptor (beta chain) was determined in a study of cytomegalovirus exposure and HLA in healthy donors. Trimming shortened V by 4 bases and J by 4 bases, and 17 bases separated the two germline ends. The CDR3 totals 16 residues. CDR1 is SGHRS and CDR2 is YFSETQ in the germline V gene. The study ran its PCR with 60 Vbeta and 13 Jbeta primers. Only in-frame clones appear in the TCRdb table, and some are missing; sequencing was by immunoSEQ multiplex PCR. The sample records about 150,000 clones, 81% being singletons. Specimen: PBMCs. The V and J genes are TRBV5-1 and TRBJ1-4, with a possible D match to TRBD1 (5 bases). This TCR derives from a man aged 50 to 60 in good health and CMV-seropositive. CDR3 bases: TGCGCCAGCAGCCAGGGCCCGGTAGGGCTTAATGAAAAACTGTTTTTT. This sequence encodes CASSQGPVGLNEKLFF.